This T cell receptor (beta chain) was captured by sequencing in a study of tumor and adjacent non-tumor tissue in lung cancer. Study-level points and caveats: Top 100 clones took a larger repertoire share in normal lung.

As concerns this clonotype: No antigen is known for it. The junction differs from germline at one of its ends, possibly a read error.

Three rounds of nested PCR, following a modified ARM-PCR protocol, produced the TCRbeta library. TCRdb processed the multiplex PCR reads anew with MiXCR; each CDR3 protein has one entry. The sample carries over 130,000 distinct CDR3 sequences, 60% to 70% recorded once. Germline V gene sequence: CDR1 SGHKS, CDR2 YYEKEE (reference sequence). There are 15 residues in the CDR3. The template was RNA from unsorted bulk tissue. The chain has TRBV5-5 and TRBJ2-7; D may be TRBD2 (6 bases). The sequenced sample was lung tumor tissue. The receptor was isolated from a man aged 55 to 69 with small cell lung cancer. The CDR3 here is CANSPLRGISYEQYF. CDR3 in DNA: TGTGCCAACAGCCCGTTACGGGGGATCTCCTACGAGCAGTACTTC.